The clone carrying this T cell receptor beta chain was seen ten or more times. These data originate in a study of low-dose radiotherapy and immunotherapy resistance in tumors. Whole-study context: Administration of intravenous cyclophosphamide at 200 mg/m2 took place every two weeks, one day before radiation and immunotherapy.

Gene-specific TRAV and TRBV primers were used for first-strand cDNA, covering alpha and beta chains. The PCR that amplified TCRs ran for approximately 18 cycles, relying on a constant-region primer and a V-primer adapter. Via MiXCR, TCRdb re-called the reads, giving one row per CDR3 protein. The sample has about 64,000 distinct CDR3 sequences, less than 30% seen once; the top ten hold 5.5% to 8%. The sample's time point: before trial treatment. Those eligible were patients bearing advanced solid tumors lacking tumor-infiltrating lymphocytes. The germline V and J ends were trimmed by 6 bases and 1 base, with 15 bases remaining between them. The CDR3 spans 15 residues. Germline loops: CDR1 MNHEY, CDR2 SVGEGT.

The receptor comes from a male donor with rectosigmoid adenocarcinoma. The gene calls are TRBV6-2 or TRBV6-3 and TRBJ1-1; weak D call: TRBD1 (5 bases). Sequenced here: PBMCs, sampled before treatment. CDR3 sequence: CASSTTGRQNTEAFF. The DNA of the CDR3 is TGTGCCAGCAGCACGACGGGACGGCAGAACACTGAAGCTTTCTTT.